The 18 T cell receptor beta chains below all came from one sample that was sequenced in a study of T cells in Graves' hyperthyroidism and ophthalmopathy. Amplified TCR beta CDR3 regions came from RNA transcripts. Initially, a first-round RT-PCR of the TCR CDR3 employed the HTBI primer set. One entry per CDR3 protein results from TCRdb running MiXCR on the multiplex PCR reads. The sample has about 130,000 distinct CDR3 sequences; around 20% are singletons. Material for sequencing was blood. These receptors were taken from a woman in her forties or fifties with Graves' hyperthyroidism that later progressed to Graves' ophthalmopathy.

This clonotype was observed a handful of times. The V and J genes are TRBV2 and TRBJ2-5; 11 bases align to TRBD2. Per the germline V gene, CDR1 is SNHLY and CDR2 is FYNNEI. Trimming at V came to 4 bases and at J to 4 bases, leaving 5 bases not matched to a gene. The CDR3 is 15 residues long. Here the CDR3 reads CASSGLAGMGETQYF. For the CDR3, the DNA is TGTGCCAGCAGTGGACTAGCGGGAATGGGAGAGACCCAGTACTTC. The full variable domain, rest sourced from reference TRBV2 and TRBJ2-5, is EPEVTQTPSHQVTQMGQEVILRCVPISNHLYFYWYRQILGQKVEFLVSFYNNEISEKSEIFDDQFSVERPDGSNFTLKIRSTKLEDSAMYFCASSGLAGMGETQYFGPGTRLLVL.

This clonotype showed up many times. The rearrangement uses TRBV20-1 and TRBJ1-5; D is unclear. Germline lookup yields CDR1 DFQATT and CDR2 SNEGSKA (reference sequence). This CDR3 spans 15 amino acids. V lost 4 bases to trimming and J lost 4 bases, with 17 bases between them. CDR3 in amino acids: CSAKGGSLLNQPQHF. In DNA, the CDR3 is TGCAGTGCTAAGGGAGGCAGCTTGCTTAATCAGCCCCAGCATTTT.

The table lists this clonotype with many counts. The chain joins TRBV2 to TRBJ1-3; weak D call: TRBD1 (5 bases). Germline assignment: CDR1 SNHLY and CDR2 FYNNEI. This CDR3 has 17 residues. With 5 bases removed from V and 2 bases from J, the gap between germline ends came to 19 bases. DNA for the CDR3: TGTGCCAGCAGTTCAAACCCGGGGACTTTGCCTGGAAACACCATATATTTT. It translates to CASSSNPGTLPGNTIYF.

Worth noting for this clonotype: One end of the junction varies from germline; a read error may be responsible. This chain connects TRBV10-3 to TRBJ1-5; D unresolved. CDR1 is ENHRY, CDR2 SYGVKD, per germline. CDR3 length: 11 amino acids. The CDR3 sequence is CASSYGQPQHF. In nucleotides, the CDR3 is TGTGCCAGCAGTTATGGTCAGCCCCAGCATTTT.

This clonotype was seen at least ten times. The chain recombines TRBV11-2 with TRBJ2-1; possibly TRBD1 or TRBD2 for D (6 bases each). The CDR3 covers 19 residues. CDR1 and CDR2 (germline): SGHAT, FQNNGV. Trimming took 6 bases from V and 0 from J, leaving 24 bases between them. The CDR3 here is CASRVGRPGADSSYNEQFF. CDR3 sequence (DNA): TGTGCCAGCAGGGTGGGTCGTCCGGGGGCGGACAGCTCCTACAATGAGCAGTTCTTC.

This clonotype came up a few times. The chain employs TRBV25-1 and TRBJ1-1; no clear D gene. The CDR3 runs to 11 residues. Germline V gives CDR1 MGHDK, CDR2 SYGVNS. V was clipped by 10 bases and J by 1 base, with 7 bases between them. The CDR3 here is CATKGNTEAFF. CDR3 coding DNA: TGTGCCACCAAAGGGAACACTGAAGCTTTCTTT. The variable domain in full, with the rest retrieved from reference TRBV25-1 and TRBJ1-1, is EADIYQTPRYLVIGTGKKITLECSQTMGHDKMYWYQQDPGMELHLIHYSYGVNSTEKGDLSSESTVSRIRTEHFPLTLESARPSHTSQYLCATKGNTEAFFGQGTRLTVV.

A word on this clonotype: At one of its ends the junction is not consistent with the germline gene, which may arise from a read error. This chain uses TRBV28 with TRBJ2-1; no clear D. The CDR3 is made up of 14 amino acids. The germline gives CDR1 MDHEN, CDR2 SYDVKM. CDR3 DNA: TGTGCCAGCAGCGCACAGTTCTCCAACAATGAGCAGTTCTTC. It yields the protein CASSAQFSNNEQFF.

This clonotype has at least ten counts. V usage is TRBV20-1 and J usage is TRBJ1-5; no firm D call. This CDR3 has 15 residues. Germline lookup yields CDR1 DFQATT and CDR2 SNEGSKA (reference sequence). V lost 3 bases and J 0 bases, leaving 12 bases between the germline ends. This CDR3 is CSASRGQRSNQPQHF. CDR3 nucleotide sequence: TGCAGTGCTAGCCGTGGGCAGCGTAGCAATCAGCCCCAGCATTTT.

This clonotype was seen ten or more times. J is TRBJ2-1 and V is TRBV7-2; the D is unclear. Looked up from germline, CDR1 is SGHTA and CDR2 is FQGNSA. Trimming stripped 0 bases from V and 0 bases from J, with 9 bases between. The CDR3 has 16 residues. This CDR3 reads CASSLAGDSSYNEQFF. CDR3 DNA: TGTGCCAGCAGCTTAGCTGGTGATAGCTCCTACAATGAGCAGTTCTTC. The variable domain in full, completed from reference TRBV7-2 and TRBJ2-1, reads GAGVSQSPSNKVTEKGKDVELRCDPISGHTALYWYRQSLGQGLEFLIYFQGNSAPDKSGLPSDRFSAERTGGSVSTLTIQRTQQEDSAVYLCASSLAGDSSYNEQFFGPGTRLTVL.

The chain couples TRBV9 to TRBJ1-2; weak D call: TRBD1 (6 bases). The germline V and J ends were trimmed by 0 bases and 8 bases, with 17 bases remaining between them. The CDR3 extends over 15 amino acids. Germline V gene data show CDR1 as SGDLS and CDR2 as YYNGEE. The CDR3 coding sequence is TGTGCCAGCAGCGTAGGAACCGACAGGAAAAAGGGCTACACCTTC. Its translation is CASSVGTDRKKGYTF.

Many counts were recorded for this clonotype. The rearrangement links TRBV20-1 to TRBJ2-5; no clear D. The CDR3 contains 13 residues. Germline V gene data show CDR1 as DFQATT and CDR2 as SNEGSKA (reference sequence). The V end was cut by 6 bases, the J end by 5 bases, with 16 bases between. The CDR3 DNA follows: TGCAGTGCAATGCCCAGATTTCGCGAGACCCAGTACTTC. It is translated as CSAMPRFRETQYF.

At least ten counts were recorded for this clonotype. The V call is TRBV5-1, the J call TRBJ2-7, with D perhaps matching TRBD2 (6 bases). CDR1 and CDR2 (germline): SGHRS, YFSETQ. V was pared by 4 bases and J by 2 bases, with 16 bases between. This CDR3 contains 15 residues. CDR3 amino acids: CASSLSWGGPYEQYF. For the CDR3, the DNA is TGCGCCAGCAGCCTAAGCTGGGGAGGTCCCTACGAGCAGTACTTC.

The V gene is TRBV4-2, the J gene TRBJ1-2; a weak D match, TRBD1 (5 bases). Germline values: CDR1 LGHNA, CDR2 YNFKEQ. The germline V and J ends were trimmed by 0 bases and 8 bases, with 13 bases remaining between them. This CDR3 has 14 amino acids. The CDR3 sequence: CASSQDPGVGGYTF. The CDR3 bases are TGTGCCAGCAGCCAAGATCCGGGGGTAGGAGGCTACACCTTC.

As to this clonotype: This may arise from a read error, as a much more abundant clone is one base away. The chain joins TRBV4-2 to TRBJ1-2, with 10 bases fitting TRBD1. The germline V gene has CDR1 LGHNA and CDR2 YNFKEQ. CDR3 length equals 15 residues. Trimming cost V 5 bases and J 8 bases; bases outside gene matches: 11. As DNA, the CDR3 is TGTGCCAGCAGCTCAAAGGACGGACAGGGGGGAGGCTACACCTTC. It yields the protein CASSSKDGQGGGYTF.

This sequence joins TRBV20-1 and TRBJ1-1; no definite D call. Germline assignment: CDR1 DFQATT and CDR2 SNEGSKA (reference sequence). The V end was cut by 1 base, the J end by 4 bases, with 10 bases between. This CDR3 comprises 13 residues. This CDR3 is CSARADLRTEAFF. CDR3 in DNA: TGCAGTGCTAGAGCTGACCTTCGCACTGAAGCTTTCTTT.

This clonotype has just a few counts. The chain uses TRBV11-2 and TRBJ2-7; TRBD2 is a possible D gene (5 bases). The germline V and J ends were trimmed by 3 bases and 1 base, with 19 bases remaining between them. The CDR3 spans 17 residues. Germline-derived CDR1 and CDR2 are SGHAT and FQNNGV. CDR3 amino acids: CASSFLGGSRGSYEQYF. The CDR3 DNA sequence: TGTGCCAGCAGCTTCCTAGGAGGCTCCCGAGGATCCTACGAGCAGTACTTC. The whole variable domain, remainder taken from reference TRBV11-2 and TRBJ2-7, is EAGVAQSPRYKIIEKRQSVAFWCNPISGHATLYWYQQILGQGPKLLIQFQNNGVVDDSQLPKDRFSAERLKGVDSTLKIQPAKLEDSAVYLCASSFLGGSRGSYEQYFGPGTRLTVT.

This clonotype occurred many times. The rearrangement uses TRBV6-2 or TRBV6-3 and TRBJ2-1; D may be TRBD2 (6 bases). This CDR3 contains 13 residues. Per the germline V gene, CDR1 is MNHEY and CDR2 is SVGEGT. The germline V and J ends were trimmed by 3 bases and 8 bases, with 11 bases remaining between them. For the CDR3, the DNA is TGTGCCAGCAGTTATCAGGCGGGGCATGAGCAGTTCTTC. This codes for CASSYQAGHEQFF.

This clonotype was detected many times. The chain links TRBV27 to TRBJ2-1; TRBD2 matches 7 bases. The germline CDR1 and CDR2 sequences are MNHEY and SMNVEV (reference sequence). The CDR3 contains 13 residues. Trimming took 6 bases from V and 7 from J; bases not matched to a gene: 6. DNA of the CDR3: TGTGCCAGCAGGGGGGGGAGGATGAATGAGCAGTTCTTC. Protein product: CASRGGRMNEQFF.